The entry below describes one T cell receptor beta chain. Antigen: not known. The sample is drawn from a study of blood T cells in healthy people across ages. Notes on the study in general: For the donors, CMV status was unknown and possibly confounded expanded clonotype changes.

The second PCR ran roughly 7 to 12 cycles with a sample-barcoded 5' primer and J-beta primers. Paired-end reads containing CDR3 totaled no fewer than 2.5 million for each sample. Using its own MiXCR run on the 5' RACE reads, TCRdb lists one record per CDR3 protein. The repertoire holds under 2,000,000 distinct CDR3 sequences, with around half as singletons. The source material was blood. The source of this sequence is a woman aged 35 to 49 in good health.

CDR3 loop: CASAGDGYTF. CDR3 DNA: TGTGCCAGCGCAGGGGATGGCTACACCTTC. The chain has TRBV6-6 and TRBJ1-2; TRBD1 is a possible D gene (6 bases). V lost 8 bases, J lost 6 bases, and 7 bases lay in between. Germline V CDR1 and CDR2: MNHNY, SVGAGI (reference sequence). The CDR3 runs 10 residues.